This note documents a single T cell receptor beta chain sequence. Antigen unknown. This record comes from a study of beta chain features in type 1 diabetes. CDR3 size: 13 residues. CDR1 is SQVTM, CDR2 ANQGSEA, per germline. V lost 6 bases and J 8 bases, leaving 19 bases between the germline ends. The investigators reverse transcribed all of the isolated RNA, so they sequenced expressed TCRB transcripts. Sequencing used immunoSEQ multiplex PCR; TCRdb keeps in-frame clones, though not all of them. Of a few hundred thousand clones in the sample, 11% to 15% are singletons; the top ten hold 0.015% to 0.02%. Based on CD45RO/CCR7/CD25/CD127/CD95/CD27, CD4+ regulatory, stem cell-like memory, naive and central memory cells were sorted. Findings of the study overall: More deletions and fewer insertions at VDJ junctions were seen in type 1 diabetes patients. In every one of the four CD4+ subsets, TCRB CDR3s were moderately but significantly shorter in Type 1 diabetes patients.

The rearrangement joins TRBV29-1 to TRBJ1-2; D possibly corresponds to TRBD1 (6 bases). This receptor was taken from a man under 40 with type 1 diabetes. The sample was naive CD4+ T cells from blood. The CDR3 DNA is TGCAGCGTCATTGGACAGTGGAGTCGAGGCTACACCTTC. Amino acids: CSVIGQWSRGYTF.